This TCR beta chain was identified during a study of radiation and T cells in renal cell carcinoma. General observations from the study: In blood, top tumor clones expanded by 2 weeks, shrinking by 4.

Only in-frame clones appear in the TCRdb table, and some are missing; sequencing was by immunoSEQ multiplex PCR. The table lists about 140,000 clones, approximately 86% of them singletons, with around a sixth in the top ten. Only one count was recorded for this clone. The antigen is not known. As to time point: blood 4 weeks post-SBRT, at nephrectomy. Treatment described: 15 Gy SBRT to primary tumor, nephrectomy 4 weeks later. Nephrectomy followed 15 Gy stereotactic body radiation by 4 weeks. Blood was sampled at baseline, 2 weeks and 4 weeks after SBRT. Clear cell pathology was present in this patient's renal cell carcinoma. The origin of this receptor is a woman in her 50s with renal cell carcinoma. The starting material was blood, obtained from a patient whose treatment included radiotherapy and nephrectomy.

The CDR3 loop reads CASSLIQSTGGDYGYTF. The CDR3 DNA sequence: TGTGCCAGCAGCTTGATACAGAGTACAGGGGGCGACTATGGCTACACCTTC. V usage is TRBV5-5 and J usage is TRBJ1-2, with 9 bases that match TRBD1. After removal of 1 base from V and 3 bases from J, the junction contained 10 bases not matched to a gene. Per germline, CDR1 SGHKS and CDR2 YYEKEE (reference sequence). CDR3 length equals 17 residues.